The sequence of this T cell receptor (beta chain) was determined in a study of T cell responses to AZD1222 COVID-19 vaccine. The ends lost 0 bases at V and 9 bases at J; junction bases unmatched: 8. There are 15 residues in the CDR3. Germline V CDR1 and CDR2: SGHRS, YFSETQ. Regarding this clone: Its antigen is undetermined.

Broader study findings: Across the whole spike, CD4 TCRs peaked at regions 160-218 and 743-854. The donor group comprised mostly white British people and more females; the analysis possibly underestimated clonal diversity. Spike-specific TCR breadth and depth went up after people got two AZD1222 doses.

The table came from immunoSEQ multiplex PCR; TCRdb's copy has only in-frame clones and leaves some out. The profile covers more than 100,000 clones, with roughly 88% appearing a single time and approximately 22% taken by the ten largest. Here the sequenced sample was peripheral blood, taken on day 0 of AZD1222 vaccination. The chain links TRBV5-1 to TRBJ2-1; 8 bases fit TRBD2. This clonotype was sampled from an adult in good health. The CDR3: CASSLALVGGVEQFF. The DNA of the CDR3 is TGCGCCAGCAGCTTGGCCTTAGTCGGGGGGGTTGAGCAGTTCTTC.